This TCR beta chain was sequenced in a study of T-cell memory formation after mild COVID-19. Background on the study: TCR clusters showed largely donor specificity.

Comment on this clonotype: The antigen is undetermined.

The CDR3 is made up of 13 amino acids. In germline, CDR1 is SEHNR, CDR2 FQNEAQ (reference sequence). Trimming pared 2 bases from V and 3 bases from J, leaving 5 bases between. General study results and limits: CD4+ clones that contracted lay mainly in CM and EM; CD8+ ones lay in EMRA. Some responding clones appeared in pre-infection memory, suggesting cross-reactive memory joined.

5'RACE, which relied on constant-segment primers, yielded TCR alpha and TCR beta cDNA libraries carrying sample barcodes and UMIs. A single record per CDR3 protein comes from TCRdb applying MiXCR to the 5' RACE reads. The table lists 170,000 or so distinct CDR3 sequences, roughly a fifth of them singletons. Material for sequencing was PBMCs or a T cell subset sorted from them (not recorded which). The receptor comes from an adult woman who had mild COVID-19 (a few samples of this study predate the infection). Cell type and time point are not known. The rearrangement links TRBV7-9 to TRBJ2-1; D unresolved. The CDR3 region is CASSLPDYNEQFF. CDR3 sequence (DNA): TGTGCCAGCAGCTTACCGGACTACAATGAGCAGTTCTTC.